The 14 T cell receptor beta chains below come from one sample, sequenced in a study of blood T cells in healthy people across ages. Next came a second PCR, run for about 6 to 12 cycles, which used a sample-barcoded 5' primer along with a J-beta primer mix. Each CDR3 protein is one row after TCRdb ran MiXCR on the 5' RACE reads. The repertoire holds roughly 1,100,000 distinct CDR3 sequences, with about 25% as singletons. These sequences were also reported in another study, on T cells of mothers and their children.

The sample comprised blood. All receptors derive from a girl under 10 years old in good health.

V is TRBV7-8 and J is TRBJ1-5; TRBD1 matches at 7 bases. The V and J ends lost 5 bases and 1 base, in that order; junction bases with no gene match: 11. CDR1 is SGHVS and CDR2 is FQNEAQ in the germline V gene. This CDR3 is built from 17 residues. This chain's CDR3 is CASSGWGQQESNQPQHF. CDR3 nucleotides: TGTGCCAGCAGCGGATGGGGACAGCAAGAAAGCAATCAGCCCCAGCATTTT.

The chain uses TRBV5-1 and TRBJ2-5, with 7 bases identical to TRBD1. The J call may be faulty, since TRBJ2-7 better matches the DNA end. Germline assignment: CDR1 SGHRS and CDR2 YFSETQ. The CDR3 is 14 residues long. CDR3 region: CASSVGTVSHEQYF. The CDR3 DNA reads TGCGCCAGCAGCGTGGGGACAGTATCCCACGAGCAGTACTTC.

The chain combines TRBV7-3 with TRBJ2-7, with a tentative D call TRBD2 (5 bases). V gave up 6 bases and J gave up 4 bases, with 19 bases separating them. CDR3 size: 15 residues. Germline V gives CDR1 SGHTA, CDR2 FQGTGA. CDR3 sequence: CASSLSVGDTYEQYF. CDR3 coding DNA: TGTGCCAGCAGTTTATCTGTGGGAGATACGTACGAGCAGTACTTC.

The CDR3 nucleotides are TGTGCCAGCAAGGAGGACAGGATGGACACGCAGTATTTT. Translation: CASKEDRMDTQYF. The chain combines TRBV2 with TRBJ2-3, with 7 positions matching TRBD1. The CDR3 covers 13 residues. Germline CDR1 and CDR2: SNHLY and FYNNEI. The J segment lost 9 bases and the V segment lost 7 bases, leaving 10 bases of the junction unmatched.

CDR3: CASRRTDQHNEQFF. The CDR3 coding sequence is TGTGCCAGCAGACGGACAGATCAACACAATGAGCAGTTCTTC. The genes are TRBV11-2 and TRBJ2-1; maybe TRBD1 (6 bases). This CDR3 spans 14 amino acids. CDR1 and CDR2 (germline): SGHAT, FQNNGV. V lost 6 bases and J 5 bases, leaving 14 bases between the germline ends.

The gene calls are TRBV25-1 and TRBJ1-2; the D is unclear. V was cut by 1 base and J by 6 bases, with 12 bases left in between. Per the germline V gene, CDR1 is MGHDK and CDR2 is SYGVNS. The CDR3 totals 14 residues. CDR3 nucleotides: TGTGCCAGCAGTGAATCCGCACAATCCGATGGCTACACCTTC. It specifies CASSESAQSDGYTF.

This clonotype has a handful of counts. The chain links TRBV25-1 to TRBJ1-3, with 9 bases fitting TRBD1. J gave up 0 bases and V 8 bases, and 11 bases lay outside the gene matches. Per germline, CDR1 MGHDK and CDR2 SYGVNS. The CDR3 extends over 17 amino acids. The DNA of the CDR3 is TGTGCCAGCTCCAGGGACAGGGATCCTTCCTCTGGAAACACCATATATTTT. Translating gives CASSRDRDPSSGNTIYF.

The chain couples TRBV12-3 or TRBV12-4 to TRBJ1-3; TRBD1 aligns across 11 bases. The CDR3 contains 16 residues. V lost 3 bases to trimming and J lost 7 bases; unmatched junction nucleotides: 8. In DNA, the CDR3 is TGTGCCAGCAGTTTCTCGGGGACAGGGGGTATGAACACCATATATTTT. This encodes CASSFSGTGGMNTIYF.

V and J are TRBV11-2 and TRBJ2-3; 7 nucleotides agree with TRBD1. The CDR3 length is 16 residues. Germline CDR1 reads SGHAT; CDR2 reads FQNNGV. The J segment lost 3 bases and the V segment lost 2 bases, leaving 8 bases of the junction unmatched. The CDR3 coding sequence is TGTGCCAGCAGCTTACTGACAGGGCAAACAACAGATACGCAGTATTTT. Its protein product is CASSLLTGQTTDTQYF.

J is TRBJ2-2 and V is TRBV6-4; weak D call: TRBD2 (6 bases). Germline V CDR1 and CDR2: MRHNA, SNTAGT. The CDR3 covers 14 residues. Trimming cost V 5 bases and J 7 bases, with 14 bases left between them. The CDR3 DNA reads TGTGCCAGCAGTCTAAGCGGAGCGGGCGGGGAGCTGTTTTTT. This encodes CASSLSGAGGELFF.

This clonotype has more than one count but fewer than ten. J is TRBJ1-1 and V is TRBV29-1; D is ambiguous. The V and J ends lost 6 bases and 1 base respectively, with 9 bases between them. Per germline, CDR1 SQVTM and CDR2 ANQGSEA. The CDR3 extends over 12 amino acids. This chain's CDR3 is CSVIPRNTEAFF. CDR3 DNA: TGCAGCGTAATTCCACGGAACACTGAAGCTTTCTTT.

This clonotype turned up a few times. In DNA form, the CDR3 reads TGTGCCAGCAGCAGGACAGGGGGCGGTGAAAAACTGTTTTTT. The encoded protein is CASSRTGGGEKLFF. The V and J genes are TRBV28 and TRBJ1-4; 11 positions match TRBD1. Per the germline V gene, CDR1 is MDHEN and CDR2 is SYDVKM. The J segment lost 7 bases and the V segment lost 6 bases, leaving 4 bases of the junction unmatched. The CDR3 runs 14 residues. Complete variable domain (other parts from reference TRBV28 and TRBJ1-4): DVKVTQSSRYLVKRTGEKVFLECVQDMDHENMFWYRQDPGLGLRLIYFSYDVKMKEKGDIPEGYSVSREKKERFSLILESASTNQTSMYLCASSRTGGGEKLFFGSGTQLSVL.

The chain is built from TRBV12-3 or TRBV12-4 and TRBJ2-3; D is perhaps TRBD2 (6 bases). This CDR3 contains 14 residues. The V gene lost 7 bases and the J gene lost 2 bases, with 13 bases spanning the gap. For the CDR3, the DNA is TGTGCCAGCACCCCGGGACTGCCCACAGATACGCAGTATTTT. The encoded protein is CASTPGLPTDTQYF.

The CDR3 DNA reads as TGTGCCAGCAGGACCCTTAACTATGGCTACACCTTC. Its protein product is CASRTLNYGYTF. The chain carries TRBV27 and TRBJ1-2; D gene unclear. V was trimmed by 6 bases and J by 1 base, leaving 6 bases between them. There are 12 residues in the CDR3. The V gene's germline CDR1 is MNHEY and CDR2 SMNVEV (reference sequence).